One TCR beta chain is described in this entry. Measured with immunoSEQ multiplex PCR; TCRdb has only the in-frame clones, and not every one. The top ten clones hold approximately 15% of a sample with 60,000 to 70,000 clones, more than 70% of them seen once. The record originates from a study of PD-1 blockade in mismatch repair-deficient tumors. Germline values: CDR1 SEHNR, CDR2 FQNEAQ (reference sequence). Trimming stripped 3 bases from V and 6 bases from J, with 11 bases between. This CDR3 is 13 amino acids long. The sequence came from an adult with mismatch repair-deficient cancer. This chain uses TRBV7-9 with TRBJ1-1, with unresolved D. Material: peripheral blood, obtained 52 weeks after starting pembrolizumab. CDR3 amino acids: CASSFWAIAEAFF. The DNA for the CDR3 is TGTGCCAGCAGCTTTTGGGCGATCGCTGAAGCTTTCTTT.